This record looks at one TCR beta chain sequence and its context. The source of the sample is a study of blood T cell repertoires in COVID-19. Whole-study context: The study drew acute and convalescent COVID-19 samples from the United States, Italy and Spain.

Germline V gene data show CDR1 as SGHVS and CDR2 as FNYEAQ. CDR3 length equals 15 residues. The J segment lost 5 bases and the V segment lost 3 bases, leaving 9 bases of the junction unmatched. In the study's own analysis: Researchers report that nucleated cell counts were estimated from reference gene primer amplification. Clones were sequenced by immunoSEQ multiplex PCR, and TCRdb holds only the in-frame ones, with some missing. Clonal size and the V and J genes are those of that table, whereas D and trimming came from the DNA. The sample carries 300,000 or so clones, 85% to 90% recorded once. The TCR comes from a woman aged 40 to 50 with acute or convalescent COVID-19. The V call is TRBV7-6, the J call TRBJ2-5; 7 bases are a match to TRBD1. The source material was peripheral blood. Here the CDR3 reads CASSFSTGPGETQYF. DNA of the CDR3: TGTGCCAGCAGCTTCTCGACAGGGCCTGGGGAGACCCAGTACTTC. Complete variable domain (other parts from reference TRBV7-6 and TRBJ2-5): GAGVSQSPRYKVTKRGQDVALRCDPISGHVSLYWYRQALGQGPEFLTYFNYEAQQDKSGLPNDRFSAERPEGSISTLTIQRTEQRDSAMYRCASSFSTGPGETQYFGPGTRLLVL.